This entry lists 12 T cell receptor beta chains sequenced from one sample in a study of identifying expanded T cells in peripheral blood. Generated by immunoSEQ multiplex PCR, the TCRdb table keeps only in-frame clones and is missing some. Of roughly 100,000 clones listed, roughly 88% are singletons. The sample taken for sequencing was blood. Receptors were obtained from a person aged 18 to 70 in good health.

CDR3 amino acids: CASSLKGGYGYTF. In DNA form, the CDR3 reads TGTGCCAGCAGTTTGAAAGGGGGCTATGGCTACACCTTC. The chain couples TRBV28 to TRBJ1-2; maybe TRBD1 (6 bases). Trimming removed 3 bases at V and 4 bases at J, with 9 bases between. The germline V gene has CDR1 MDHEN and CDR2 SYDVKM. CDR3 length: 13 residues.

V gene TRBV7-3 combines with J gene TRBJ1-4, with 8 bases fitting TRBD1. Germline V CDR1 and CDR2: SGHTA, FQGTGA. The V and J ends lost 2 bases and 6 bases, in that order; junction bases with no gene match: 5. The CDR3 consists of 15 residues. This CDR3 is CASSLSGGRDEKLFF. CDR3 DNA sequence: TGTGCCAGCAGCTTATCAGGGGGCAGGGATGAAAAACTGTTTTTT.

This clone came up a few times. The chain employs TRBV10-3 and TRBJ1-3; D remains unclear. Trimming left V 11 bases short and J 0 bases short, with 5 bases between. From germline, CDR1 is ENHRY and CDR2 SYGVKD. The CDR3 loop spans 11 amino acids. The CDR3 DNA reads as TGTGCCGCCCGCTCTGGAAACACCATATATTTT. Residues: CAARSGNTIYF.

This clone has only a few counts. The rearrangement joins TRBV19 to TRBJ2-1; 13 nucleotides match TRBD2. The germline CDR1 and CDR2 sequences are LNHDA and SQIVND (reference sequence). V was pared by 6 bases and J by 4 bases, with 6 bases of the junction left unmatched. The CDR3 runs 16 residues. The CDR3 protein is CASSPRTSGGYNEQFF. The CDR3 DNA reads as TGTGCCAGTAGCCCCAGGACTAGCGGGGGTTACAATGAGCAGTTCTTC. Filled out from reference TRBV19 and TRBJ2-1, the complete variable domain reads DGGITQSPKYLFRKEGQNVTLSCEQNLNHDAMYWYRQDPGQGLRLIYYSQIVNDFQKGDIAEGYSVSREKKESFPLTVTSAQKNPTAFYLCASSPRTSGGYNEQFFGPGTRLTVL.

V usage is TRBV7-3 and J usage is TRBJ2-2; a weak D match, TRBD1 (6 bases). This CDR3 contains 17 residues. Germline assignment: CDR1 SGHTA and CDR2 FQGTGA. V was pared by 5 bases and J by 4 bases, with 20 bases between. The CDR3 spells CASSHSRLGASTGELFF. The CDR3 bases are TGTGCCAGCAGCCATAGTCGTCTGGGGGCGTCCACCGGGGAGCTGTTTTTT.

With regard to this clone: At the DNA level, this CDR3 is encoded by other sequences in the same sample as well. This chain links TRBV5-1 with TRBJ2-5, with no clear D. V dropped 1 base and J dropped 4 bases, with 5 bases sitting between them. Germline V gene lookup returns CDR1 SGHRS and CDR2 YFSETQ. The CDR3 length is 12 residues. CDR3 in amino acids: CASSLSGETQYF. The CDR3 region has the DNA TGCGCCAGCAGCTTGAGTGGAGAGACCCAGTACTTC.

The rearrangement joins TRBV5-4 to TRBJ1-4, with 7 bases that match TRBD1. The germline V gene encodes CDR1 SGHNT and CDR2 YYREEE (reference sequence). The CDR3 runs to 15 residues. The junction had 6 bases not matched to a gene; V was cut back by 0 bases and J by 7 bases. CDR3 sequence (DNA): TGTGCCAGCAGCTTGGTGGGTGACAGGGCTGAAAAACTGTTTTTT. Translating it yields CASSLVGDRAEKLFF.

The chain carries TRBV29-1 and TRBJ2-5; D not resolved. This CDR3 is 12 amino acids long. V dropped 2 bases and J dropped 5 bases, with 9 bases sitting between them. The germline V gene encodes CDR1 SQVTM and CDR2 ANQGSEA. CDR3 loop: CSVERRMETQYF. CDR3 nucleotide sequence: TGCAGCGTTGAACGCAGGATGGAGACCCAGTACTTC.

The rearrangement links TRBV5-1 to TRBJ1-2; TRBD1 might be the D (6 bases). The CDR3 totals 17 residues. The V end lost 4 bases, the J end lost 2 bases, and 21 bases lay between the germline ends. The germline V gene has CDR1 SGHRS and CDR2 YFSETQ. For the CDR3, the DNA is TGCGCCAGCAGCCCGATGGGGGGTTTAACAGGGAACTATGGCTACACCTTC. This translates into CASSPMGGLTGNYGYTF.

The chain has TRBV6-1 and TRBJ2-2, with 7 bases lining up with TRBD2. The germline CDR1 and CDR2 sequences are MNHNS and SASEGT. The V and J ends lost 4 bases and 2 bases, in that order; junction bases with no gene match: 1. The CDR3 has 14 residues. The CDR3 sequence is CASSGDYNTGELFF. The CDR3 DNA is TGTGCCAGCAGTGGGGACTACAACACCGGGGAGCTGTTTTTT.

The chain carries TRBV19 and TRBJ2-2, with D perhaps TRBD2 (5 bases). There are 16 residues in the CDR3. Per germline, CDR1 LNHDA and CDR2 SQIVND (reference sequence). The V gene lost 7 bases and the J gene lost 3 bases, with 18 bases spanning the gap. Here the CDR3 reads CASTSLGLTYTGELFF. The CDR3 nucleotides read TGTGCCAGTACCTCACTCGGACTCACCTACACCGGGGAGCTGTTTTTT.

This clone was seen once. CDR3 DNA: TGTGCCAGCAGCTCACCGGGACAGGGGGCCAATAATCAGCCCCAGCATTTT. Translation gives CASSSPGQGANNQPQHF. This chain uses TRBV7-8 with TRBJ1-5, with 12 bases lining up with TRBD1. Trimming took 4 bases from V and 4 from J; bases not matched to a gene: 8. The germline V gene encodes CDR1 SGHVS and CDR2 FQNEAQ. The CDR3 length is 17 residues.